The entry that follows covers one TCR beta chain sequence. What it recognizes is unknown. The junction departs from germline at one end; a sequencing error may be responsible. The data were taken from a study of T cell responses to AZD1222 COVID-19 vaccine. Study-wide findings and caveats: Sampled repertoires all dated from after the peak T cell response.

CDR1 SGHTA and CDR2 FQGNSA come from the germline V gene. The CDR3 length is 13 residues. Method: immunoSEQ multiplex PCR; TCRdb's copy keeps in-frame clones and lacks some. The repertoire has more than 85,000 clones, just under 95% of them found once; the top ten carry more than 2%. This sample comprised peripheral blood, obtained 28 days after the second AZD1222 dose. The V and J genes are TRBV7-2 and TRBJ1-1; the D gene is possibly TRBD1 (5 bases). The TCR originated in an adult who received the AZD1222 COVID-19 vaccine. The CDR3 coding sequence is TGTGCCACCAGCCGGGACCGTGCTACTGAAGCTTTCTTT. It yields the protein CATSRDRATEAFF.